Included here is one T cell receptor beta chain sequence, with context. The sample originates from a study of blood T cell repertoires in COVID-19. Background on the study: T cells, B-cell-depleted T cells, or PBMCs supplied cDNA or gDNA.

Cohorts were based on clinical histories the participants reported. TCRdb's table, derived via immunoSEQ multiplex PCR, lists solely in-frame clones and lacks some. The repertoire holds under 300,000 clones, with just over 85% as singletons. Specimen: PBMCs or T cells enriched from blood (not recorded which). The origin of this receptor is a man aged 18 to 30 who had recovered from COVID-19.

This CDR3 reads CASSLQGFSNYGYTF. DNA of the CDR3: TGTGCCAGCAGTCTGCAGGGTTTCAGTAACTATGGCTACACCTTC. The chain combines TRBV2 with TRBJ1-2; D is perhaps TRBD1 (5 bases). Germline values: CDR1 SNHLY, CDR2 FYNNEI. This CDR3 region has 15 residues. Between the trimmed V and J ends, which lost 5 bases and 1 base, there was a span of 14 bases. The full variable domain, in which reference TRBV2 and TRBJ1-2 provide the parts outside the CDR3, is EPEVTQTPSHQVTQMGQEVILRCVPISNHLYFYWYRQILGQKVEFLVSFYNNEISEKSEIFDDQFSVERPDGSNFTLKIRSTKLEDSAMYFCASSLQGFSNYGYTFGSGTRLTVV.